This TCR beta chain originates from a study of OX40 agonist ivuxolimab in advanced cancers. This CDR3 has 15 residues. V dropped 7 bases and J dropped 1 base, with 15 bases sitting between them. Per the germline V gene, CDR1 is LNHDA and CDR2 is SQIVND (reference sequence). Study conclusions and caveats: In general, CD8+ T cells held more expanded clones than CD4+ did, on average.

Of note for this clone: The target antigen is unknown.

Sequencing used immunoSEQ multiplex PCR; TCRdb keeps in-frame clones, though not all of them. The table includes some 60,000 clones, around 90% detected once. Cycle 7 day 1, cycle 4 day 1, and baseline were the timepoints at which blood was sampled. The source is an adult with an advanced solid tumor such as melanoma, head and neck, liver or kidney cancer. V usage is TRBV19 and J usage is TRBJ2-3; possible D gene TRBD1, 6 bases. The sample consisted of CD4+ or CD8+ T cells sorted from blood, taken in a trial of the OX40 agonist ivuxolimab. In nucleotides, the CDR3 is TGTGCCAGTACGGATGGGACAACCCGCACAGATACGCAGTATTTT. Its translation: CASTDGTTRTDTQYF. The entire variable domain, with the rest obtained from reference TRBV19 and TRBJ2-3, is as follows: DGGITQSPKYLFRKEGQNVTLSCEQNLNHDAMYWYRQDPGQGLRLIYYSQIVNDFQKGDIAEGYSVSREKKESFPLTVTSAQKNPTAFYLCASTDGTTRTDTQYFGPGTRLTVL.